Each of the 20 T cell receptor beta chains below was sequenced from the same sample in a study of OX40 agonist ivuxolimab in advanced cancers. Clones were sequenced by immunoSEQ multiplex PCR, and TCRdb holds only the in-frame ones, with some missing. The sample records about 79,000 clones, roughly 92% being singletons. Sequenced material: CD4+ or CD8+ T cells sorted from blood, taken in a trial of the OX40 agonist ivuxolimab. These receptors originate from an adult with an advanced solid tumor such as melanoma, head and neck, liver or kidney cancer.

This clone came up once. The rearrangement joins TRBV7-2 to TRBJ1-1; D call uncertain. V lost 5 bases to trimming and J lost 0 bases, with 13 bases between them. Germline values: CDR1 SGHTA, CDR2 FQGNSA. This CDR3 is built from 15 residues. This CDR3 reads CASSTPLTMNTEAFF. The CDR3 DNA follows: TGTGCCAGCAGCACCCCTCTTACCATGAACACTGAAGCTTTCTTT.

The V and J genes are TRBV9 and TRBJ2-7; D tentatively fits TRBD1 or TRBD2 (5 bases each). The CDR3 is made up of 16 amino acids. Germline V gene lookup returns CDR1 SGDLS and CDR2 YYNGEE. V lost 4 bases and J lost 2, with 19 bases in between. The CDR3: CASSPAGDGAPYEQYF. The CDR3 DNA is TGTGCCAGCAGCCCAGCCGGGGACGGGGCCCCCTACGAGCAGTACTTC.

The V gene is TRBV4-3, the J gene TRBJ2-2, with D possibly matching TRBD2 (5 bases). The CDR3 contains 15 residues. Trimming stripped 1 base from V and 3 bases from J, with 9 bases between. The germline CDR1 and CDR2 sequences are LGHNA and YSLEER. The CDR3 sequence is CASSQGTAYTGELFF. Here the CDR3 DNA reads TGCGCCAGCAGCCAAGGGACTGCATACACCGGGGAGCTGTTTTTT.

This clone has a single count. The rearrangement uses TRBV2 and TRBJ1-1, with D unclear. In germline, CDR1 is SNHLY, CDR2 FYNNEI. The CDR3 loop spans 13 amino acids. V was shortened by 7 bases and J by 1 base, with 10 bases between the two germline ends. In DNA form, the CDR3 reads TGTGCCAGCACCGGTTACGGGAACACTGAAGCTTTCTTT. The encoded protein is CASTGYGNTEAFF.

The chain couples TRBV21-1 to TRBJ2-7; the table's D gene call, TRBD1, was not cross checked with the DNA. TRBV21-1 is annotated as a pseudogene. There are 15 residues in the CDR3. CDR3 DNA: TGTGCCAGCAGCAATTCTAGGGACAGCTACTACGAGCAGTACTTC. Translated, it gives CASSNSRDSYYEQYF.

The V gene is TRBV7-8, the J gene TRBJ2-1; TRBD2 agrees at 14 bases. The CDR3 has 18 residues. Trimming at V came to 3 bases and at J to 0 bases, leaving 4 bases not matched to a gene. CDR1 is SGHVS, CDR2 FQNEAQ, per germline. CDR3: CASSFGLAGGSSYNEQFF. In DNA, the CDR3 is TGTGCCAGCAGCTTTGGACTAGCGGGGGGAAGCTCCTACAATGAGCAGTTCTTC.

CDR3 loop: CASSLTGGGQPQHF. CDR3 DNA: TGCGCCAGCAGCTTGACAGGGGGCGGTCAGCCCCAGCATTTT. This chain uses TRBV5-1 with TRBJ1-5; 9 nucleotides agree with TRBD1. CDR1 and CDR2 from the germline V gene are SGHRS and YFSETQ. CDR3 length: 14 amino acids. Trimming at V came to 1 base and at J to 6 bases, leaving 2 bases not matched to a gene.

The chain combines TRBV7-2 with TRBJ2-3, with TRBD2 matching over 9 bases. V lost 0 bases, J lost 6 bases, and 10 bases stayed unmatched. The CDR3 length is 17 residues. Germline loops: CDR1 SGHTA, CDR2 FQGNSA. In DNA, the CDR3 is TGTGCCAGCAGCTTAGCTGTCGGCGGGGGGGCTCTGGATACGCAGTATTTT. Amino acid sequence: CASSLAVGGGALDTQYF.

This sequence joins TRBV6-5 and TRBJ2-7, with 7 bases that match TRBD1. The germline V gene has CDR1 MNHEY and CDR2 SVGAGI. This CDR3 is built from 16 residues. Germline trimming cut 1 base from V and 2 bases from J; bases unmatched to any gene: 8. The CDR3 nucleotides read TGTGCCAGCAGTTACTTCTCCGGGACAGACCCCTACGAGCAGTACTTC. It codes for CASSYFSGTDPYEQYF.

This rearrangement joins TRBV30 to TRBJ1-1; D uncertain. The V and J ends lost 0 bases and 2 bases respectively, with 7 bases between them. The CDR3 sequence is 13 residues long. Per germline, CDR1 GTSNPN and CDR2 SVGIG (reference sequence). CDR3 region: CAWSVGPNTEAFF. CDR3 nucleotide sequence: TGTGCCTGGAGTGTAGGGCCCAACACTGAAGCTTTCTTT.

The rearrangement links TRBV18 to TRBJ2-1; D not resolved. V lost 2 bases and J lost 1, with 9 bases in between. Germline V gives CDR1 KGHSH, CDR2 LQKENI. This CDR3 contains 15 residues. The CDR3 sequence is CASSPGDASYNEQFF. In nucleotides, the CDR3 is TGTGCCAGCTCACCAGGGGATGCGTCCTACAATGAGCAGTTCTTC.

V is TRBV7-9 and J is TRBJ1-6, with unresolved D. CDR3 length: 15 residues. Per germline, CDR1 SEHNR and CDR2 FQNEAQ (reference sequence). Trimming removed 9 bases at V and 0 bases at J, with 12 bases between. The CDR3 nucleotides read TGTGCCAGTTGGGAGGTTAGCTCCTATAATTCACCCCTCCACTTT. It specifies CASWEVSSYNSPLHF.

The gene calls are TRBV11-2 and TRBJ2-7; D tentatively fits TRBD1 or TRBD2 (6 bases each). The germline V and J ends were trimmed by 2 bases and 0 bases, with 23 bases remaining between them. Germline loops: CDR1 SGHAT, CDR2 FQNNGV. This CDR3 is built from 19 residues. The CDR3 nucleotides read TGTGCCAGCAGCTTACCCCACAGGGTTGGAGGGTCTCTCTCCTACGAGCAGTACTTC. This sequence encodes CASSLPHRVGGSLSYEQYF. The full variable domain, its missing parts supplied by reference TRBV11-2 and TRBJ2-7, is EAGVAQSPRYKIIEKRQSVAFWCNPISGHATLYWYQQILGQGPKLLIQFQNNGVVDDSQLPKDRFSAERLKGVDSTLKIQPAKLEDSAVYLCASSLPHRVGGSLSYEQYFGPGTRLTVT.

This clone appeared a single time. The chain combines TRBV5-4 with TRBJ1-5; possibly TRBD1 for D (5 bases). The CDR3 sequence is 12 residues long. The V end lost 0 bases, the J end lost 7 bases, and 5 bases lay between the germline ends. CDR1 and CDR2 from the germline V gene are SGHNT and YYREEE (reference sequence). The CDR3 loop reads CASSLEGQPQHF. CDR3 in DNA: TGTGCCAGCAGCTTGGAGGGGCAGCCCCAGCATTTT.

This clone has just one count. The gene calls are TRBV27 and TRBJ2-1; 7 bases line up with TRBD2. This CDR3 spans 15 amino acids. Trimming removed 0 bases from V and 3 bases from J; junction bases left unmatched: 2. The germline V gene encodes CDR1 MNHEY and CDR2 SMNVEV (reference sequence). CDR3 coding DNA: TGTGCCAGCAGTTTATCCCGGGGGGACTACAATGAGCAGTTCTTC. It codes for CASSLSRGDYNEQFF.

The rearrangement links TRBV5-1 to TRBJ1-2; D unclear. This CDR3 has 15 amino acids. CDR1 is SGHRS and CDR2 is YFSETQ in the germline V gene. The V and J ends lost 0 bases and 4 bases respectively, with 13 bases between them. CDR3 protein: CASSLESIGSYGYTF. The CDR3 DNA reads TGCGCCAGCAGCTTGGAGAGTATCGGAAGCTATGGCTACACCTTC.

This clone was seen more than once but under ten times. The chain combines TRBV15 with TRBJ1-1; D is ambiguous. The CDR3 is 11 amino acids. Trimming stripped 5 bases from V and 6 bases from J, with 7 bases between. Germline loops: CDR1 LNHNV, CDR2 YYDKDF (reference sequence). The CDR3 DNA sequence: TGTGCCACCAGCGATCATGCTGAAGCTTTCTTT. This gives the protein CATSDHAEAFF. Supplemented by reference TRBV15 and TRBJ1-1, the full variable domain reads DAMVIQNPRYQVTQFGKPVTLSCSQTLNHNVMYWYQQKSSQAPKLLFHYYDKDFNNEADTPDNFQSRRPNTSFCFLDIRSPGLGDTAMYLCATSDHAEAFFGQGTRLTVV.

This chain's CDR3 is CASSYSKSQNEQFF. The CDR3 coding sequence is TGTGCCAGCAGTTACTCGAAGAGTCAGAATGAGCAGTTCTTC. This chain links TRBV6-5 with TRBJ2-1; D gene ambiguous. Germline V gene sequence: CDR1 MNHEY, CDR2 SVGAGI. The CDR3 covers 14 residues. Trimming took 0 bases from V and 7 from J, leaving 10 bases between them.

CDR3 sequence: CASSLSWGRGDSYEQYF. CDR3 DNA: TGTGCCAGCAGCTTATCGTGGGGACGGGGGGACTCCTACGAGCAGTACTTC. The V call is TRBV7-9, the J call TRBJ2-7, with 7 bases aligning to TRBD2. This CDR3 has 17 amino acids. Germline V gene data show CDR1 as SEHNR and CDR2 as FQNEAQ (reference sequence). The V segment lost 2 bases and the J segment 0 bases; nucleotides outside the gene matches: 10.

This clone appeared many times. The rearrangement links TRBV6-4 to TRBJ2-3, with 8 bases identical to TRBD2. Unmatched junction bases numbered 0, after V lost 3 bases and J lost 1 base. Looked up from germline, CDR1 is MRHNA and CDR2 is SNTAGT. The CDR3 has 14 residues. The DNA of the CDR3 is TGTGCCAGCAGTGAGGGACTAGGCACAGATACGCAGTATTTT. It translates to CASSEGLGTDTQYF.